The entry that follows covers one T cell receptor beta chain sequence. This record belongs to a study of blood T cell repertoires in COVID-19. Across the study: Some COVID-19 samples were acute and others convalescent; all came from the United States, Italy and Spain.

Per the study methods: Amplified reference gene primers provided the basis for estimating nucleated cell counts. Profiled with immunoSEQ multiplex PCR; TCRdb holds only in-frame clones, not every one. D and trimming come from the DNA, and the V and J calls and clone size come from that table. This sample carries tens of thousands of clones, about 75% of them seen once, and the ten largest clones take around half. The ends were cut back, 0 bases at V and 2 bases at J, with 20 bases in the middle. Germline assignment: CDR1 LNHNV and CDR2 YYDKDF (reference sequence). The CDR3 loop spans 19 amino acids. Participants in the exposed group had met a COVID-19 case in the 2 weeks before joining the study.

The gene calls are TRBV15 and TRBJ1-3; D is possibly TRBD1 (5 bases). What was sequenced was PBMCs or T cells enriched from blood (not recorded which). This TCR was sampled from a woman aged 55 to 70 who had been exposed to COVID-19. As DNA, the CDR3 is TGTGCCACCAGCAGAGATCATCCGGGGGGAACAAATCCTGGAAACACCATATATTTT. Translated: CATSRDHPGGTNPGNTIYF. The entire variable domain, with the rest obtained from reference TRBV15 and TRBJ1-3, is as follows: DAMVIQNPRYQVTQFGKPVTLSCSQTLNHNVMYWYQQKSSQAPKLLFHYYDKDFNNEADTPDNFQSRRPNTSFCFLDIRSPGLGDTAMYLCATSRDHPGGTNPGNTIYFGEGSWLTVV.